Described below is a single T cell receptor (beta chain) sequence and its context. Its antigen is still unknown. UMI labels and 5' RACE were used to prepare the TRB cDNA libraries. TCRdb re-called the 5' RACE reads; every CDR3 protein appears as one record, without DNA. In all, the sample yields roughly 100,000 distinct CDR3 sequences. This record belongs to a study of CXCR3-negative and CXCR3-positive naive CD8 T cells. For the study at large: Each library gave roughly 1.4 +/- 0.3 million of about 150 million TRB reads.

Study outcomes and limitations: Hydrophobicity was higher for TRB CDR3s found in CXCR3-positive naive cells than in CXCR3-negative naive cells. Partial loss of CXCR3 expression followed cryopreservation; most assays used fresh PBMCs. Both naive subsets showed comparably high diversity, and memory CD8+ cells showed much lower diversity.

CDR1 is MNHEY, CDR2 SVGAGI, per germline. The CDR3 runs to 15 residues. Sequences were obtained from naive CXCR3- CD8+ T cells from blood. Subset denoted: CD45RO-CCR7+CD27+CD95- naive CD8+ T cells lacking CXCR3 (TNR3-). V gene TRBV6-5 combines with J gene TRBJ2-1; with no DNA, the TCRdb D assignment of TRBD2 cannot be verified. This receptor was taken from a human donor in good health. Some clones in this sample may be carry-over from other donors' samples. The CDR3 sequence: CASSYEGTSGNEQFF.